This T cell receptor beta chain was sequenced during a study of breast tumors, draining lymph nodes, adjacent tissues. Via MiXCR, TCRdb re-called the multiplex PCR reads, giving one row per CDR3 protein. The sample lists 200,000 or so distinct CDR3 sequences; 31% were seen once. The CDR3 spans 14 residues. Per the germline V gene, CDR1 is LNHDA and CDR2 is SQIVND (reference sequence). Trimming left V 2 bases short and J 0 bases short, with 8 bases between. The sample holds many counts of this clonotype. Breast cancer patients provided tissue from their axillary draining lymph nodes. J is TRBJ2-7 and V is TRBV19; possible D gene TRBD1, 6 bases. The receptor's source is a female donor with breast cancer. Some clones in this sample may be carry-over from other donors' samples. The sequencing sample was made of axillary lymph node tissue. CDR3 amino acids: CASSITGSSYEQYF. CDR3 bases: TGTGCCAGTAGTATAACAGGGTCCTCCTACGAGCAGTACTTC.